This T cell receptor (beta chain) was observed in a study of blood T cell repertoires in COVID-19. Study-level information: COVID-19 samples from acute and convalescent phases originated in the United States, Italy and Spain. From T cells, B-cell-depleted T cells, or PBMCs came the material, which was cDNA or gDNA.

The CDR3 sequence is 14 residues long. Germline CDR1 SEHNR, CDR2 FQNEAQ (reference sequence). J was trimmed by 8 bases and V by 1 base; bases with no gene match: 6. Original analysis: Scientists estimated how many nucleated cells there were by amplifying reference gene primers. Some clones are missing from TCRdb's copy, which holds only in-frame ones; the method was immunoSEQ multiplex PCR. V, J and clone size were drawn from that table, and D and trimming were deduced from the DNA. The sample yields some 240,000 clones, roughly four fifths seen once. The source material was peripheral blood. The TCR sequence derives from a woman of 80 years or more with acute or convalescent COVID-19. This rearrangement joins TRBV7-9 to TRBJ1-2; 8 bases match TRBD1. CDR3 in amino acids: CASSLGQGANGYTF. The CDR3 DNA is TGTGCCAGCAGCTTAGGGCAGGGGGCCAACGGCTACACCTTC.